This entry lists 14 T cell receptor beta chains sequenced from one sample in a study of immune heterogeneity within non-small cell lung tumors. Bulk tumor genomic DNA served as template, at roughly 630 ng per sample. Several widely spaced biopsies per primary tumor were taken during surgery. These patients got curative surgery after being newly diagnosed with untreated non-small cell lung cancer. TCR beta CDR3 regions came from multiplex PCR with 32 forward V and 13 reverse J primers. Using its own MiXCR run on the multiplex PCR reads, TCRdb lists one record per CDR3 protein. The sample holds some 10,000 distinct CDR3 sequences; around 30% are singletons and the top ten take 10% to 15%. Sequencing was done on a sample of lung tumor tissue. These receptors were collected from a man between 45 and 60 years old with non-small cell lung cancer.

This clonotype turned up a few times. The rearrangement joins TRBV29-1 to TRBJ2-7, with 13 nucleotides matching TRBD2. CDR1 is SQVTM and CDR2 is ANQGSEA in the germline V gene. The length of the CDR3 is 15 residues. V gave up 4 bases and J gave up 0 bases; unmatched junction bases: 3. DNA for the CDR3: TGCAGCGTTGCTGGACTAGCGGGGGCCTCCTACGAGCAGTACTTC. It yields the protein CSVAGLAGASYEQYF.

Regarding this clonotype: A much larger clone differs by one base, so this may be a read error. The chain links TRBV6-1 to TRBJ2-5; 8 bases fit TRBD2. V shed 2 bases, J shed 5 bases, and the junction held 7 bases outside the gene matches. The CDR3 length is 15 residues. Germline CDR1 and CDR2: MNHNS and SASEGT. This CDR3 is CASSEPPGGGETQYF. The CDR3 DNA reads as TGTGCCAGCAGTGAACCCCCGGGGGGGGGGGAGACCCAGTACTTC.

This clonotype has ten or more counts. This rearrangement joins TRBV6-5 to TRBJ2-1; TRBD2 aligns across 9 bases. CDR3 length: 16 residues. The J segment lost 7 bases and the V segment lost 0 bases, leaving 7 bases of the junction unmatched. Germline V gene data show CDR1 as MNHEY and CDR2 as SVGAGI. The CDR3 DNA follows: TGTGCCAGCAGTTACTCTAGCGGGGGAGTTAGGAATGAGCAGTTCTTC. This encodes CASSYSSGGVRNEQFF.

This clonotype was seen many times. CDR3 DNA: TGTGCCAGCAGTTACTCGACTATATCCTCCGGGATCCAGTACTTC. Encoded protein: CASSYSTISSGIQYF. The chain couples TRBV6-5 to TRBJ2-5, with D possibly TRBD2 on 5 matching bases. Per the germline V gene, CDR1 is MNHEY and CDR2 is SVGAGI. This CDR3 has 15 amino acids. V lost 0 bases and J lost 10, with 18 bases in between.

This clonotype was counted only a few times. The chain links TRBV5-5 to TRBJ1-2; D might be TRBD1 (5 bases). The CDR3 sequence is 14 residues long. Looked up from germline, CDR1 is SGHKS and CDR2 is YYEKEE (reference sequence). The V gene lost 0 bases and the J gene lost 8 bases, with 14 bases spanning the gap. The DNA of the CDR3 is TGTGCCAGCAGCTTGGACCTGACAGATAGGGGCTACACCTTC. Protein: CASSLDLTDRGYTF. The full variable domain, rest sourced from reference TRBV5-5 and TRBJ1-2, is DAGVTQSPTHLIKTRGQQVTLRCSPISGHKSVSWYQQVLGQGPQFIFQYYEKEERGRGNFPDRFSARQFPNYSSELNVNALLLGDSALYLCASSLDLTDRGYTFGSGTRLTVV.

As for this clonotype: A much larger clone differs from this one at a single base, so this may be a read error. DNA of the CDR3: TGTGCCAGTAGGGACAGGGCGAACACTGAAGATTTCTTT. Protein sequence: CASRDRANTEDFF. The rearrangement joins TRBV19 to TRBJ1-1, with 8 bases matching TRBD1. The germline V gene encodes CDR1 LNHDA and CDR2 SQIVND (reference sequence). This CDR3 is built from 13 residues.

The table lists this clonotype with a few counts. The V and J genes are TRBV29-1 and TRBJ1-1; D remains unclear. This CDR3 has 10 residues. The V gene's germline CDR1 is SQVTM and CDR2 ANQGSEA. Trimming removed 1 base at V and 6 bases at J, with 3 bases between. The CDR3 protein is CSVEVAEAFF. DNA of the CDR3: TGCAGCGTTGAAGTTGCTGAAGCTTTCTTT.

V is TRBV11-2 and J is TRBJ1-1; D uncertain. The V and J ends lost 0 bases and 1 base respectively, with 12 bases between them. The CDR3 consists of 16 residues. Germline V gene lookup returns CDR1 SGHAT and CDR2 FQNNGV. The CDR3 protein is CASSLDLGEWNTEAFF. The CDR3 coding sequence is TGTGCCAGCAGCTTAGATCTCGGGGAATGGAACACTGAAGCTTTCTTT.

The chain uses TRBV24-1 and TRBJ2-1; 11 bases are a match to TRBD2. Germline V lookup: CDR1 KGHDR, CDR2 SFDVKD. The ends lost 9 bases at V and 0 bases at J; junction bases unmatched: 6. The CDR3 length is 16 residues. CDR3 in DNA: TGTGCCACCTCCACTAGCGGGAGCGACTCCTACAATGAGCAGTTCTTC. Translated: CATSTSGSDSYNEQFF.

This clonotype was recorded only once. The CDR3 DNA follows: TGTGCCAGCAGCGCGATAAACTGGACAGGACAAGAGACCCAGTACTTC. Its protein product is CASSAINWTGQETQYF. This chain links TRBV27 with TRBJ2-5; TRBD1 matches at 7 bases. V shed 6 bases, J shed 2 bases, and the junction held 12 bases outside the gene matches. The germline V gene has CDR1 MNHEY and CDR2 SMNVEV (reference sequence). CDR3 length equals 16 residues.

By share, this clonotype ranks as medium-sized. This chain connects TRBV5-1 to TRBJ2-1, with D hard to call. Deletions cut 0 bases from V and 0 bases from J, with 7 bases between. The CDR3 is 15 residues long. Germline V gene data show CDR1 as SGHRS and CDR2 as YFSETQ. In nucleotides, the CDR3 is TGCGCCAGCAGCTTGGCTCCTTCCTCCTACAATGAGCAGTTCTTC. Translation: CASSLAPSSYNEQFF. The full variable domain, in which reference TRBV5-1 and TRBJ2-1 provide the parts outside the CDR3, is KAGVTQTPRYLIKTRGQQVTLSCSPISGHRSVSWYQQTPGQGLQFLFEYFSETQRNKGNFPGRFSGRQFSNSRSEMNVSTLELGDSALYLCASSLAPSSYNEQFFGPGTRLTVL.

This clonotype was counted many times. The chain joins TRBV11-2 to TRBJ1-5, with unresolved D. Trimming shortened V by 1 base and J by 6 bases, and 7 bases separated the two germline ends. This CDR3 contains 13 residues. From germline, CDR1 is SGHAT and CDR2 FQNNGV. The CDR3 DNA reads as TGTGCCAGCAGCTTAGCATCAGGTCAGCCCCAGCATTTT. Amino acid sequence: CASSLASGQPQHF.

The rearrangement links TRBV19 to TRBJ1-6; no clear D gene. This CDR3 is 12 amino acids long. Germline V gene data show CDR1 as LNHDA and CDR2 as SQIVND (reference sequence). V gave up 3 bases and J gave up 11 bases, with 8 bases separating them. The CDR3 DNA is TGTGCCAGTAGTATGAGGTATCCACCCCTCCACTTT. Protein sequence: CASSMRYPPLHF.

Concerning this clonotype itself: Being one base from a much bigger clone, this may be a read error. The CDR3, as DNA: TGTGCCAGGAGCTTAGCGGGGAGGAAGTACTTC. Translated: CARSLAGRKYF. This chain joins TRBV7-8 and TRBJ2-7; 8 bases fit TRBD2. CDR1 SGHVS and CDR2 FQNEAQ come from the germline V gene. The CDR3 is made up of 11 amino acids.